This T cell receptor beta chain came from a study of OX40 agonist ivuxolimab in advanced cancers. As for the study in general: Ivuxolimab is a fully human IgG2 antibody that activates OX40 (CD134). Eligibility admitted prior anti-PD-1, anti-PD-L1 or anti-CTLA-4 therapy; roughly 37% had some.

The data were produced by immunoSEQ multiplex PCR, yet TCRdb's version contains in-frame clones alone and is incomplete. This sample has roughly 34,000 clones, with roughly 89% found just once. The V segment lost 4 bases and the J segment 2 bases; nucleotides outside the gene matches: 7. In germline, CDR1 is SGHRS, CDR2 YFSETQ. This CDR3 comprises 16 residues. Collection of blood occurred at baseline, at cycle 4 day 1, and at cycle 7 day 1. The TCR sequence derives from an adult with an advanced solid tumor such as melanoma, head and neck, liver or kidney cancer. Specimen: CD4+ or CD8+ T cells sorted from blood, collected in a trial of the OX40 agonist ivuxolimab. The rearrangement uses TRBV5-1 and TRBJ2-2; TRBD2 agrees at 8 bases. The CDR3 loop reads CASSHKGLGNTGELFF. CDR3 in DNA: TGCGCCAGCAGCCACAAGGGACTAGGAAACACCGGGGAGCTGTTTTTT.